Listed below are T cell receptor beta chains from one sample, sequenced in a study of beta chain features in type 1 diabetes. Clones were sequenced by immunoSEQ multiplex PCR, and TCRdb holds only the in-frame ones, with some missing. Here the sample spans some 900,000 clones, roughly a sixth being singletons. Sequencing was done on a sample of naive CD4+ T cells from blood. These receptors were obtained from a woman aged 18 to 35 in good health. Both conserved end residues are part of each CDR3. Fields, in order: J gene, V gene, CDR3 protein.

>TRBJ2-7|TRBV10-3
CAISGSRGGSPGEQYF
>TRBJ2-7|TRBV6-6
CASSYSTTGGYEQYF
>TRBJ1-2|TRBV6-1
CASSEAGAGEGYTF
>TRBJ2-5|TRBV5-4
CASSKSKETQYF
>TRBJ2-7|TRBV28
CASSFSDSPEEQYF
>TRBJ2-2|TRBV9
CASSPRGSSNTGELFF
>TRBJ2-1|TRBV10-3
CAISEGPFSYNEQFF
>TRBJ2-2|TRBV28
CASSYGTGFRELFF
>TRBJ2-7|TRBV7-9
CASSPHRDSRYEQYF
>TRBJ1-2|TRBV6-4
CASSGGAGGYTF
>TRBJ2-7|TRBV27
CASSSDASYEQYF
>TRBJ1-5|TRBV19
CASKGDRVIQPQHF
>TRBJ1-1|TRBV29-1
CSVDMGWVNTEAFF
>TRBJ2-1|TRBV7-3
CASSFSGGTYNEQFF
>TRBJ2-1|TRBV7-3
CASSPGLAGNEQFF
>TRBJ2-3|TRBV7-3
CASSLRRSTDTQYF
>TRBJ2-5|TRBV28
CASRPSAGTQYF
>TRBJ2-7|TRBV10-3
CAISETRDRGFSQQYF
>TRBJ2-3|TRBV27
CASSLKSPTSDTQYF
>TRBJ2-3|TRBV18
CASSPTKGRGGRGNVGSVRDTQYF
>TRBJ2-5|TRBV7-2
CASTKILGAQETQYF
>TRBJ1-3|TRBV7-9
CASSLGEGRGNTIYF